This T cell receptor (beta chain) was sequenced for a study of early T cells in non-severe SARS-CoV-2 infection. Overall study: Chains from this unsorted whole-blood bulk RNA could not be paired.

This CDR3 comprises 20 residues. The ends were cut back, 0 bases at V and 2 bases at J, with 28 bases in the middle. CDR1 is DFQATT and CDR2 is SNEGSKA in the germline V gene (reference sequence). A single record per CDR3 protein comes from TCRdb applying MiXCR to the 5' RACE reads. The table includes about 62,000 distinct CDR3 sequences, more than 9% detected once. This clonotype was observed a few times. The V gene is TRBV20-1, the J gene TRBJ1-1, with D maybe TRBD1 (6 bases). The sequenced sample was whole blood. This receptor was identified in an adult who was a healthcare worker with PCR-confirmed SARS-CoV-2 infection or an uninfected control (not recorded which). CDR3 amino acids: CSARELRRAGENPDNTEAFF. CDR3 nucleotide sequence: TGCAGTGCTAGAGAACTAAGGAGGGCAGGGGAAAACCCCGACAACACTGAAGCTTTCTTT.